This passage covers 19 T cell receptor beta chains from one sample sequenced in a study of T cell clonotyping in hematopoietic cell transplantation. Regarding time point: recipient sample about 28 days before transplant, after cytoreduction. Sequenced by immunoSEQ multiplex PCR; TCRdb stores in-frame clones only, minus some. The sample consists of roughly 30,000 clones, under 90% of them appearing once. Sequencing was performed on peripheral blood mononuclear cells, taken before stem cell transplant. These receptors all stem from a man aged 35-49 years with acute myeloid leukemia. Some clones in this sample may be carry-over from other donors' samples.

This clone has more than one count but fewer than ten. V and J are TRBV11-3 and TRBJ2-2, with TRBD1 identical over 8 bases. The J segment lost 9 bases and the V segment lost 5 bases, leaving 8 bases of the junction unmatched. Germline V CDR1 and CDR2: SGHNT, YENEEA. The CDR3 loop spans 14 amino acids. The CDR3 here is CASSRTGSSRELFF. The CDR3 nucleotides are TGTGCCAGCAGCAGGACAGGGTCTAGTCGGGAGCTGTTTTTT.

The genes are TRBV28 and TRBJ2-7, with D possibly called TRBD1 or TRBD2 (6 bases each). With 1 base removed from V and 2 bases from J, the gap between germline ends came to 9 bases. Per the germline V gene, CDR1 is MDHEN and CDR2 is SYDVKM. The CDR3 has 14 amino acids. The CDR3 bases are TGTGCCAGCAGTTTATTTGGGGGGCCCTACGAGCAGTACTTC. The encoded protein is CASSLFGGPYEQYF.

The rearrangement links TRBV14 to TRBJ2-5, with TRBD1 matching over 7 bases. V lost 4 bases, J lost 1 base, and 6 bases stayed unmatched. The germline V gene has CDR1 SGHDN and CDR2 FVKESK. This CDR3 has 15 residues. CDR3 bases: TGTGCCAGCAGCCGGAGAACAGGGGCCCAAGAGACCCAGTACTTC. Translation gives CASSRRTGAQETQYF.

The chain joins TRBV10-3 to TRBJ2-2, with 8 bases lining up with TRBD2. The CDR3 contains 16 residues. The trim removed 4 bases at V and 4 bases at J, leaving 8 bases unmatched. CDR1 is ENHRY and CDR2 is SYGVKD in the germline V gene. The CDR3 coding sequence is TGTGCCATCAGTGCCTCAAGCGGGAGCACCACCGGGGAGCTGTTTTTT. Translation gives CAISASSGSTTGELFF.

The chain is built from TRBV6-4 and TRBJ2-2; 7 nucleotides align to TRBD1. The CDR3 is made up of 15 amino acids. V trimming: 6 bases; J trimming: 1 base; junction bases outside the gene matches: 5. Germline V lookup: CDR1 MRHNA, CDR2 SNTAGT. CDR3 sequence (DNA): TGTGCCAGCAGACCCAGGACAGGGAACACCGGGGAGCTGTTTTTT. It translates to CASRPRTGNTGELFF.

The J gene is TRBJ1-2, the V gene TRBV7-2; 7 bases align to TRBD1. The CDR3 consists of 17 residues. CDR1 and CDR2 (germline): SGHTA, FQGNSA. V was clipped by 4 bases and J by 2 bases; unmatched bases: 13. The DNA for the CDR3 is TGTGCCAGCAGCTCGTCCGAGGGGGCCTTCGGGAACTATGGCTACACCTTC. It codes for CASSSSEGAFGNYGYTF.

J is TRBJ2-7 and V is TRBV9, with 8 bases lining up with TRBD2. This CDR3 comprises 18 residues. J was trimmed by 0 bases and V by 3 bases; bases with no gene match: 14. Germline CDR1 is SGDLS and CDR2 is YYNGEE. CDR3 DNA sequence: TGTGCCAGCAGCGAGCGAGCGGGACTAGGACTGAGCTCCTACGAGCAGTACTTC. Amino acids: CASSERAGLGLSSYEQYF.

As concerns this clone: The germline gene is not matched at one end of the junction; a read error may be the cause. The chain uses TRBV5-1 and TRBJ2-7, with TRBD2 identical over 9 bases. Germline V gene sequence: CDR1 SGHRS, CDR2 YFSETQ. The CDR3 is 14 residues long. The CDR3 reads CTSRDSGRPYEQYF. CDR3 coding DNA: TGCACCAGCAGGGATAGCGGGAGACCCTACGAGCAGTACTTC.

V is TRBV28 and J is TRBJ2-6, with D possibly matching TRBD1 (6 bases). Germline V lookup: CDR1 MDHEN, CDR2 SYDVKM. Trimming left V 5 bases short and J 2 bases short, with 13 bases between. The CDR3 is made up of 16 amino acids. As DNA, the CDR3 is TGTGCCAGCAGTGACCCACCAGGGGCTGGGGCCAACGTCCTGACTTTC. Translation: CASSDPPGAGANVLTF.

V and J are TRBV7-2 and TRBJ1-2; D possibly corresponds to TRBD1 (6 bases). Germline CDR1 is SGHTA and CDR2 is FQGNSA. V shed 0 bases and J shed 8 bases, with 16 bases lying between them. CDR3 length: 15 residues. The CDR3 protein is CASSLAQGGLGGYTF. CDR3 bases: TGTGCCAGCAGCTTAGCGCAAGGGGGACTGGGCGGCTACACCTTC.

The genes are TRBV5-6 and TRBJ1-6, with a tentative D call TRBD1 (5 bases). V was cut by 3 bases and J by 7 bases, with 17 bases left in between. Germline V gene data show CDR1 as SGHDT and CDR2 as YYEEEE. This CDR3 has 16 residues. CDR3 in DNA: TGTGCCAGCAGCTACCGCCTGGGACGGGGCAATTCACCCCTCCACTTT. Translation gives CASSYRLGRGNSPLHF.

V usage is TRBV4-1 and J usage is TRBJ1-2, with 7 bases identical to TRBD1. Trimming at V came to 0 bases and at J to 4 bases, leaving 5 bases not matched to a gene. The germline V gene has CDR1 MGHRA and CDR2 YSYEKL. CDR3 size: 15 residues. In DNA, the CDR3 is TGCGCCAGCAGCCAAGACAGGGGGGCCCTCTATGGCTACACCTTC. This encodes CASSQDRGALYGYTF.

The chain combines TRBV5-1 with TRBJ2-3; weak D call: TRBD2 (6 bases). CDR1 and CDR2 (germline): SGHRS, YFSETQ. V lost 3 bases, J lost 4 bases, and 12 bases lay in between. The CDR3 is 14 amino acids. The CDR3 nucleotides read TGCGCCAGCAGCTCGGGACTTGGAGCAGATACGCAGTATTTT. Its protein is CASSSGLGADTQYF.

This clone was recorded only once. The rearrangement joins TRBV5-4 to TRBJ2-7; unclear D gene. The CDR3 is 14 residues long. Germline CDR1 reads SGHNT; CDR2 reads YYREEE (reference sequence). Between the trimmed V and J ends, which lost 2 bases and 2 bases, there was a span of 11 bases. The CDR3 is CASSLRAVPYEQYF. The CDR3 DNA reads TGTGCCAGCAGCTTACGTGCGGTTCCCTACGAGCAGTACTTC.

This chain connects TRBV7-9 to TRBJ1-1; D is undetermined. The CDR3 length is 15 residues. With 4 bases removed from V and 0 bases from J, the gap between germline ends came to 12 bases. Germline V CDR1 and CDR2: SEHNR, FQNEAQ (reference sequence). The CDR3 is CASSSRTGLNTEAFF. In nucleotides, the CDR3 is TGTGCCAGCAGCTCGCGGACGGGATTGAACACTGAAGCTTTCTTT.

V is TRBV6-5 and J is TRBJ1-5; no clear D. Germline CDR1 and CDR2: MNHEY and SVGAGI. CDR3 length: 12 residues. V lost 2 bases and J 7 bases, leaving 6 bases between the germline ends. CDR3 nucleotide sequence: TGTGCCAGCAGTTACCCGGGACAGCCCCAGCATTTT. This sequence encodes CASSYPGQPQHF.

The chain employs TRBV7-6 and TRBJ2-5, with TRBD1 matching 7 bases. Germline CDR1 and CDR2: SGHVS and FNYEAQ. The J segment lost 4 bases and the V segment lost 3 bases, leaving 5 bases of the junction unmatched. The CDR3 is made up of 14 amino acids. Here the CDR3 DNA reads TGTGCCAGCAGCTTTCAGTCAGGGGGAGAGACCCAGTACTTC. It codes for CASSFQSGGETQYF.

The V gene is TRBV11-3, the J gene TRBJ1-1; D possibly corresponds to TRBD1 (5 bases). Germline CDR1 SGHNT, CDR2 YENEEA. CDR3 length equals 13 residues. Trimming pared 4 bases from V and 10 bases from J, leaving 16 bases between. The CDR3 DNA is TGTGCCAGCAGCTCGGGGACGGCTCGGCGAGCTTTCTTT. Amino acids: CASSSGTARRAFF.

The rearrangement joins TRBV27 to TRBJ2-1; 9 nucleotides align to TRBD2. The V and J ends lost 3 bases and 1 base, in that order; junction bases with no gene match: 16. Germline V gene lookup returns CDR1 MNHEY and CDR2 SMNVEV (reference sequence). The CDR3 is 20 amino acids. CDR3 residues: CASSFKGRASGISSYNEQFF. The CDR3 bases are TGTGCCAGCAGTTTTAAAGGGAGGGCTAGCGGGATCAGTTCCTACAATGAGCAGTTCTTC.